This TCR beta chain was observed in a study of blood T cells in healthy people across ages. Study-wide background: About one barcoded beta molecule per two T cells was captured by template switching.

Primers used in a second PCR of about 6 to 12 cycles were a sample-barcoded 5' primer and a J-beta primer mix. TCRdb re-derived calls from the 5' RACE reads in MiXCR, one entry per CDR3 protein. The sample lists 650,000 to 800,000 distinct CDR3 sequences; under 55% were seen once. A word on this clonotype: Its antigen is undetermined.

Study outcomes and limitations: Long-lived and aged donors differed, with more naive CD4+ cells and higher diversity in the long-lived. CMV status of donors was not determined, possibly confounding expanded clonotype changes.

Researchers collected approximately 9.5 milliliters of peripheral blood from every single donor. Trimming shortened V by 4 bases and J by 4 bases, and 19 bases separated the two germline ends. The length of the CDR3 is 16 residues. Germline loops: CDR1 KGHSY, CDR2 FQNENV. V usage is TRBV16 and J usage is TRBJ1-2; D is unresolved. The source of this sequence is a man between 60 and 75 years old in good health. The sequenced sample was blood. Written as DNA, the CDR3 is TGTGCCAGCAGCCCCTCACGTTTAGGAAGCTCCTATGGCTACACCTTC. Translation: CASSPSRLGSSYGYTF.